This record looks at one T cell receptor beta chain sequence and its context. Its binding antigen is unknown. No base quality information exists; no much larger clone differs at one position. This record belongs to a study of cytomegalovirus exposure and HLA in healthy donors (dated 2017 in TCRdb). About the study as a whole: In an earlier analysis of some 610 of the donors, around 290 Gb of sequence data and 95 million to 130 million unique TCR beta sequences from some 170 million T cells were reported. An early release covering over 500 HLA-typed donors comprised about 310 gigabases of sequencing data and 85 million to 100 million unique TCR sequences. Of the 398 genotyped donors, less than 90% were placed in the genetic ancestry cluster associated with self-reported Caucasian donors. The study aimed to test whether signatures of past pathogen exposure could be identified by cataloging public T cell receptors. Using immunosequencing, the study profiled T cell repertoires from approximately 700 subjects and related those repertoires to cytomegalovirus serostatus. A separate validation cohort of 90 to 150 different subjects was used in addition to the roughly 620-subject first cohort. High-throughput TCR immunosequencing, statistical association of individual TCRs with disease status, and machine learning were combined to predict cytomegalovirus infection status. In a later analysis, previously published TCR beta repertoires from 550 to 700 donors were re-analyzed and high-resolution HLA genotyping was added so that TCR occurrence patterns could be studied. Rather than using new phenotypic data, the later analysis identified candidate immune exposures from TCR beta sequences and from how often those sequences occurred across donors. An earlier analysis of 500 to 750 of the donors applied high-throughput TCR beta sequencing to assess whether each TCR beta V gene segment acted as functional or pseudogenic. Donor age, sex, ethnicity and CMV serostatus were compiled alongside the repertoire data. A later genetic analysis used genome-wide SNP genotypes for about 60% of the roughly 700 donors, treating that subset as a discovery cohort. All discovery cohort repertoires had been generated on a single sequencing platform. HLA typing covered class I and class II loci at four-digit resolution. The number of typed donors differed by locus: roughly 629-640 for A, B, C, DRB1 and DQB1; 522 for DQA1; 606 for DPA1; and around 490 for DPB1. Roughly 5 DR-DQ haplotypes were handled as single units for association and clustering, since linkage in the cohort was strong. Among 350 to 400 genotyped donors of the cohort, an average of around 240,000 unique TCR beta nucleotide sequences were sequenced per donor, approximately 20% of them non-productive. The paper's findings and limits, for the study overall: Assigning TCR associations to individual alleles was difficult when HLA alleles, especially DR and DQ, strongly co-occurred. In the study, 150 to 200 TCR beta chains were listed as associated with cytomegalovirus. Compared with equally common non-associated chains, HLA-associated TCR beta chains in a later analysis were more clonally expanded and had lower generation probabilities. V-gene and J-gene trimming of TCR beta chains was associated with a missense DCLRE1C variant in a later genetic analysis, and the association was replicated in an independent cohort. In a later analysis, more than 15,000 TCR beta sequences were associated with specific HLA alleles at a false discovery rate of 0.05. Only TCR beta chains were sequenced in this cohort, and the absence of alpha or paired-chain data limited detectable features. A further reported finding was that TCR beta sequences accurately predicted the HLA-A and HLA-B alleles for most subjects in the first cohort. Most CMV-associated TCR beta chains appeared to be HLA-restricted in a later analysis, and the HLA associations seemed to be driven largely by CMV exposure. A later analysis reported that several top co-occurrence clusters appeared linked to parvovirus B19, influenza, CMV and Epstein-Barr virus. A cluster of highly shared sequence variants was judged likely to be a technical artifact of the sequencing pipeline. The authors suggested that the approach could potentially be generalized to other disease states and immunological phenotypes. Sequencing depth was assumed to be roughly uniform across donors in the presence/absence analyses, though that assumption may not hold. Linkage disequilibrium might explain the correlated functional status among segregating V segments, but an unknown experimental factor could not be ruled out. Because HLA typing was missing for some donors at each locus, association tests included only the typed subset. A few of the identified cytomegalovirus-associated TCR beta chains were confirmed in vitro to be specific for cytomegalovirus antigens. In both the original and validation cohorts, the classifier was reported to diagnose cytomegalovirus status with high specificity and sensitivity. According to a later genetic analysis, donors in an Asian-associated ancestry cluster had fewer N-insertions in productive TCRs than the approximately 650-donor mean. Because counts were too low, about 15 rarely observed V segments, including chromosome 9 orphons, were left out of the earlier analysis of approximately 500 of the donors. While some public TCRs were present in many individuals, most TCR sequences turned up only very rarely across donors. A later analysis found that TCR association rates varied across HLA loci, with DRB1 alleles showing the most associated TCRs and HLA-C alleles the fewest. Immune exposure information for the cohort was limited to CMV serostatus. In an earlier analysis of several hundred of the donors, most TCR beta V segments were observed in productive rearrangements about 87% or about 30% of the time, broadly matching IMGT annotations.

The cohort comprised some 680 healthy bone marrow donors. Cohort members were all nominally healthy when sampled, although unrecorded immune exposures were likely present. The donor tested CMV seronegative and was one of the 352 seronegative cohort members. Each donor provided a peripheral blood sample, and peripheral blood mononuclear cells were used for TCR beta sequencing. The Qiagen DNeasy Blood Extraction Kit was used to extract genomic DNA from the blood cell samples. The library came from the immunoSEQ multiplex PCR assay. For the multiplex PCR, a mixture combining 60 forward primers for TCR Vbeta segments and 13 reverse primers for TCR Jbeta segments was used. A multiplex PCR assay on genomic DNA amplified the CDR3 region of rearranged TCR beta genes. The Illumina HiSeq System was used to sequence the amplified TCR beta libraries as 87-base-pair reads. The study's own analysis went as follows. A later analysis tallied roughly 76 million unique TCR beta chains across the 550 to 850 repertoires, and 10 million to 11 million of those chains were shared by two or more donors. Raw reads were error-corrected and collapsed into unique sequences with a nearest-neighbor algorithm that merged closely related sequences to remove PCR and sequencing errors. V, D and J gene segments were assigned by aligning CDR3 sequences to IMGT reference sequences. For a sequence to be retained, a match of at least six nucleotides was required to both a V gene segment and a J gene segment. A rearrangement counted as productive if the CDR3 had no stop codons and remained in frame with V and J, and every other rearrangement counted as non-productive. Following IMGT convention, CDR3 was defined as the stretch from the second conserved V-encoded cysteine to the conserved J-encoded phenylalanine. The earlier analysis of 587 of the donors excluded any sequence lacking an unambiguous match to a single V gene segment. In an earlier analysis of several hundred of the donors, a V segment was called functional when productive rearrangements were above 56.7%, and segregating when the standard deviation between donors exceeded 5%. To diagnose cytomegalovirus status from the catalog of TCR beta chain sequences, a statistical classification framework was built. V and J gene assignment, in a later analysis, came from comparing TCR nucleotide sequences with IMGT/GENE-DB human TR gene sequences. A later analysis assigned CDR3 sequences and most-parsimonious VDJ recombination scenarios with the TCRdist pipeline. A later analysis defined each TCR beta chain by its CDR3 amino acid sequence plus V-gene family, and excluded reads lacking a unique V-gene family. As a way to deal with suspected cross-contamination and a sequencing artifact, a later analysis dropped 640 or so nucleotide sequences that were highly shared and had low generation probability. For each public chain, a later analysis derived a clonal expansion index from normalized ranks of inferred template counts within each repertoire. In a later analysis, generation probabilities were computed with a VDJ recombination model fitted to out-of-frame rearrangements, and the resulting probabilities were checked against IGoR. Hypergeometric tests were used in a later analysis to score TCR-TCR, TCR-HLA and TCR-CMV co-occurrence, with a repertoire-size bias correction applied to the TCR pairs. False discovery rates were estimated in a later analysis by permuting HLA or CMV assignments 20 times. In a later analysis, co-occurring TCRs were grouped with DBSCAN, and TCRdist sequence similarity was added when clustering was performed within HLA-allele-positive subsets. Co-occurrence clustering excluded repertoires with fewer than 30,000 or more than 120,000 public chains, plus five with anomalous nucleotide sharing. Imported from immuneACCESS, the table was reduced by TCRdb to in-frame sequences with V and J called. These copies leave out some clones; in studies compared against another copy, an unresolved V gene accounts for under half, and the cause of the remainder is not known. The D gene and trimming were derived from the DNA, and the V and J assignments and clone size from that table. Counted in this sample were about 170,000 clones; 70% to 90% of them appeared once. Less than 2.5% of the sample rests with the top ten.

Sequenced material: PBMCs. The source of this sequence is a male donor in good health and CMV-seronegative.

The nucleotides read TGTGCCAGCAGCCAAGTGTCTAGCGGGCGCACAGATACGCAGTATTTT. Its protein is CASSQVSSGRTDTQYF. The rearrangement joined TRBV4-2 to TRBJ2-3; the junction holds 8 bases that match TRBD2. The germline V gene gives CDR1 as LGHNA and CDR2 as YNFKEQ. The CDR3 holds 16 amino acids from the cysteine to the phenylalanine. The DNA shown is the 48-base CDR3, in frame from base 1. Unmatched junction bases come to 4, with V trimmed by 1 base and J by 1 base.